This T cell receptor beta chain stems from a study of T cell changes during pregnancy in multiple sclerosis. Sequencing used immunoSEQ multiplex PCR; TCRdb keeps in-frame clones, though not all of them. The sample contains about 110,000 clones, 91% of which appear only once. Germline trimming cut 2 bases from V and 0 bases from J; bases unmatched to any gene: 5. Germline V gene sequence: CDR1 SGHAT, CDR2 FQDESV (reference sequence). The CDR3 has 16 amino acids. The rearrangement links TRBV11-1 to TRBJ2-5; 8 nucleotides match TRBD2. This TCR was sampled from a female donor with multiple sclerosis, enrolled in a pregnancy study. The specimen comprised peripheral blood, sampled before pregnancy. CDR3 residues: CASSLRVAGHQETQYF. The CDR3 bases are TGTGCCAGCAGCTTAAGGGTAGCGGGACACCAAGAGACCCAGTACTTC.